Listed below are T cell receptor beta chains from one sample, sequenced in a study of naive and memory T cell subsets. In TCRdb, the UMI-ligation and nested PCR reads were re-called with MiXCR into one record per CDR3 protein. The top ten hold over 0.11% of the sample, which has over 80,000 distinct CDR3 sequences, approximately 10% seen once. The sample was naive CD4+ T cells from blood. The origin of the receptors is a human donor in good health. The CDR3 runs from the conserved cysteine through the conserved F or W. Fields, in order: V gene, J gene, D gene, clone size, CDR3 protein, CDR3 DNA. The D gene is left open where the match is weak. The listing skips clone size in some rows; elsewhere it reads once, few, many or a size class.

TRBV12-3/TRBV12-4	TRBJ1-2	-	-	CASSPAPPDAAYGYTF	TGTGCCAGCAGTCCCGCCCCCCCGGACGCCGCCTATGGCTACACCTTC
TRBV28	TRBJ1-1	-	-	CASSLWGQGIGRTEAFF	TGTGCCAGCAGTTTATGGGGTCAGGGTATTGGGCGGACTGAAGCTTTCTTT
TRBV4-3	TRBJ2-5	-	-	CASSPNLGGGETQYF	TGCGCCAGCAGCCCGAACTTGGGGGGCGGAGAGACCCAGTACTTC
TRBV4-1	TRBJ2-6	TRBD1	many	CASSQRDRGTGANVLTF	TGCGCCAGCAGCCAGCGGGACAGGGGGACTGGGGCCAACGTCCTGACTTTC
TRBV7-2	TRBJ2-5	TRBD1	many	CASSPSGGAKTQYF	TGTGCCAGCAGCCCGTCAGGGGGCGCGAAGACCCAGTACTTC
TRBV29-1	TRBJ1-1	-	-	CSVYPENTEAFF	TGCAGCGTATACCCCGAAAACACTGAAGCTTTCTTT
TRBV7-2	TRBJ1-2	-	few	CASSLGAGSGYTF	TGTGCCAGCAGCTTAGGAGCAGGGAGCGGCTACACCTTC
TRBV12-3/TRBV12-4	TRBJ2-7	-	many	CASSLRQGREQYF	TGTGCCAGCAGCCTTCGACAAGGGCGCGAGCAGTACTTC
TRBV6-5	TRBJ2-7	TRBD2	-	CASSYTSGTEQYF	TGTGCCAGCAGTTACACTAGCGGGACCGAGCAGTACTTC
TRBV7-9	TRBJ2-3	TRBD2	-	CASSLTSGSSDTQYF	TGTGCCAGCAGCCTGACTAGCGGGAGCTCAGATACGCAGTATTTT
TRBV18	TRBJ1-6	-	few	CASSPAENSPLHF	TGTGCCAGCTCACCTGCAGAGAATTCACCCCTCCACTTT
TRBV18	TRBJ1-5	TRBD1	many	CASSLDRVNQPQHF	TGTGCCAGCTCATTGGACAGGGTCAATCAGCCCCAGCATTTT
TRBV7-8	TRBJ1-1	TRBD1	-	CASSLSRTGRGTEAFF	TGTGCCAGCAGCCTATCCCGGACAGGAAGAGGTACTGAAGCTTTCTTT
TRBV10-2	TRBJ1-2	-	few	CASRQAIENYGYTF	TGCGCCAGCAGGCAGGCCATTGAAAACTATGGCTACACCTTC
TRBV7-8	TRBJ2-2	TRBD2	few	CASSSPLAGGSLTGELFF	TGTGCCAGCAGCTCTCCATTAGCGGGAGGTAGCTTGACCGGGGAGCTGTTTTTT
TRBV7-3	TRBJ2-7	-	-	CASSSGPHAYEQYF	TGTGCCAGCAGCTCGGGACCACACGCCTACGAGCAGTACTTC
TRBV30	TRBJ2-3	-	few	CAWSESGHNTDTQYF	TGTGCCTGGAGTGAATCGGGACACAACACAGATACGCAGTATTTT
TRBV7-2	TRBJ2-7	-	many	CASSLGSWLDSYEQYF	TGTGCCAGCAGCTTGGGTAGCTGGCTCGATTCCTACGAGCAGTACTTC
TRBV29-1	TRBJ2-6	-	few	CSTRWAGANVLTF	TGCAGCACCAGGTGGGCTGGGGCCAACGTCCTGACTTTC
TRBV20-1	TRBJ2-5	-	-	CSARFAQETQYF	TGCAGTGCTAGATTCGCTCAAGAGACCCAGTACTTC
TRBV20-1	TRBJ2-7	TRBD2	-	CSFSGRKEYEQYF	TGCAGTTTTAGCGGGAGGAAGGAATACGAGCAGTACTTC
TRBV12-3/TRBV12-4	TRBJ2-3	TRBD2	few	CASSLRRLAAQYF	TGTGCCAGCAGCCTTAGACGGCTAGCGGCGCAGTATTTT
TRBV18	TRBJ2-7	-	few	CASSPLPGEQYF	TGTGCCAGCTCACCCTTACCGGGGGAGCAGTACTTC
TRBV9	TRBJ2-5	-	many	CASSGSQFGETQYF	TGTGCCAGCAGTGGGTCACAGTTCGGAGAGACCCAGTACTTC
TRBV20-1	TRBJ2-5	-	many	CSASTETQYF	TGCAGTGCTAGTACTGAGACCCAGTACTTC
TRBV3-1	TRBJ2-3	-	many	CASSQVTDTQYF	TGTGCCAGCAGCCAAGTCACAGATACGCAGTATTTT
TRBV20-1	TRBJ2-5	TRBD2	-	CSARLAGHQETQYF	TGCAGTGCTCGACTAGCGGGGCATCAAGAGACCCAGTACTTC
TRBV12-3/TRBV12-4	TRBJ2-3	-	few	CASTPRGQTGDTQYF	TGTGCCAGCACCCCCAGGGGCCAAACTGGAGATACGCAGTATTTT
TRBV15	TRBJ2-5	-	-	CATSSPVLWTQYF	TGTGCCACCAGCAGTCCGGTTCTTTGGACCCAGTACTTC
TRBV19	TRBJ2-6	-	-	CASSISVSGANVLTF	TGTGCCAGTAGTATATCAGTCTCTGGGGCCAACGTCCTGACTTTC
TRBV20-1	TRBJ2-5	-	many	CSASRTGTIQETQYF	TGCAGTGCTTCCCGAACGGGTACAATTCAAGAGACCCAGTACTTC
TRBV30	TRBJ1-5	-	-	CAWSGGSNQPQHF	TGTGCCTGGAGTGGGGGAAGCAATCAGCCCCAGCATTTT
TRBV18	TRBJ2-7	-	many	CASSPLRAGSYEQYF	-
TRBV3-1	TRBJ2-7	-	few	CASSAKAFSYEQYF	TGTGCCAGCAGCGCCAAGGCCTTCAGCTACGAGCAGTACTTC
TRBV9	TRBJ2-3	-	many	CASSAPSWDTQYF	TGTGCCAGCAGCGCACCGAGCTGGGATACGCAGTATTTT
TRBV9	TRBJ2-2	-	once	CASSVGVGSGELFF	TGTGCCAGCAGCGTAGGGGTAGGGTCCGGGGAGCTGTTTTTT
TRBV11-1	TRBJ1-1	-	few	CASSLGAEFMNTEAFF	TGTGCCAGCAGCTTAGGGGCGGAATTCATGAACACTGAAGCTTTCTTT
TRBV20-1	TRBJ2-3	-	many	CSPGQSTDTQYF	TGCAGTCCTGGACAGTCCACAGATACGCAGTATTTT
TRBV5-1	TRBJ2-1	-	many	CASSLADSYNEQFF	TGCGCCAGCAGCTTGGCAGACAGCTACAATGAGCAGTTCTTC
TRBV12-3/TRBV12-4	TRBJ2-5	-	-	CTSSSAQETQYF	TGTACCAGCAGTTCGGCCCAAGAGACCCAGTACTTC
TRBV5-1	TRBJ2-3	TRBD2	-	CASSLVGSGSFTDTQYF	TGCGCCAGCAGCTTGGTGGGTAGCGGGAGCTTCACAGATACGCAGTATTTT
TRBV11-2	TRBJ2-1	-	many	CASSLPGLSGNEQFF	TGTGCCAGCAGCCTTCCGGGGCTTAGCGGAAATGAGCAGTTCTTC
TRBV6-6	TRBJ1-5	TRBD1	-	CASWSGQGIYQPQHF	TGTGCCAGCTGGTCGGGACAGGGGATCTATCAGCCCCAGCATTTT
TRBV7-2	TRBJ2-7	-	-	CASSLLGYEQYF	TGTGCCAGCAGCCTCCTGGGGTACGAGCAGTACTTC
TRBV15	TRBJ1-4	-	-	CATSRDLTATNEKLFF	TGTGCCACCAGCAGAGATCTAACAGCAACTAATGAAAAACTGTTTTTT